This record covers a single T cell receptor (beta chain). Its matching antigen is unknown. Generated by immunoSEQ multiplex PCR, the TCRdb table keeps only in-frame clones and is missing some. The top ten clones hold about 30% of a sample with more than 85,000 clones, almost 80% of them seen once. This entry belongs to a study of cytotoxic CD8 clonotypes in ibrutinib-treated CLL. Points from the study as a whole: Baseline clonality, above age-matched healthy donor levels, tracked circulating CD8+ T-cell counts.

This CDR3 contains 14 residues. V was clipped by 0 bases and J by 1 base, with 7 bases between them. CDR1 is SGHDT, CDR2 YYEEEE, per germline. The clonotype comes from a human donor with chronic lymphocytic leukemia. This chain uses TRBV5-6 with TRBJ2-5, with D unclear. Material: PBMCs, obtained after 12 months of ibrutinib treatment. This CDR3 is CASSLANTQETQYF. In nucleotides, the CDR3 is TGTGCCAGCAGCTTGGCCAACACCCAAGAGACCCAGTACTTC.